What follows is one T cell receptor (beta chain) and its context. Per the germline V gene, CDR1 is SGHTA and CDR2 is FQGTGA. The CDR3 has 15 residues. V lost 5 bases, J lost 5 bases, and 9 bases stayed unmatched. The data stem from a study of cytomegalovirus exposure and HLA in healthy donors. Sequenced by immunoSEQ multiplex PCR; TCRdb stores in-frame clones only, minus some. This table holds about 57,000 clones, over 85% found once. This chain links TRBV7-3 with TRBJ1-2; 9 nucleotides line up with TRBD1. The receptor was derived from a woman between 18 and 30 years old in good health and CMV-seronegative. Source material: PBMCs. In DNA form, the CDR3 reads TGTGCCAGCAGCGTCACAGGGGGCGCTGGATATGGCTACACCTTC. It encodes CASSVTGGAGYGYTF.